This TCR beta chain was recovered during a study of blood T cells in healthy people across ages (dated by TCRdb to the mid-2010s). With respect to the entire study: Template switching captured roughly one uniquely barcoded TCR beta cDNA molecule per two T cells in model experiments. To avoid experimental bias, donors of different ages were randomly spread across the sequencing lanes. Using deep sequencing normalized with unique cDNA molecular identifiers, the study measured how TCR beta repertoire diversity changes with age. The donors were divided into four age groups: young (average about 15 years), middle-aged (about 39), aged (approximately 62) and long-lived (82). The study analyzed two additional independent replicas of 1 million unique cDNA reads from the same blood draw for two donors, one aged 18 to 30 and one aged 80 or older. What the authors observed across the whole study: Since profiling was done on bulk unsorted PBMCs, naive and antigen-experienced compartments could not be conclusively compared. As age increased, observed TCR beta diversity per million T cells dropped in a roughly linear way, and a significant reduction was already evident by age 40. The long-lived group showed more naive CD4+ T cells, fewer expanded clones and increased TCR diversity than the aged group, suggesting age selection. Estimates of total diversity based on one million sequenced T cells were considered lower bounds and underestimates. Because the CMV infection status of the donors was unknown, age-related changes in expanded clonotypes may potentially have been confounded. A strong correlation was found between observed TCR beta diversity and the percentage of naive T cells measured by flow cytometry.

Libraries were built with 5' RACE. Sequencing used an Illumina HiSeq 2500. A second PCR of about 6 to 11 cycles was run with a J-beta primer mix and a sample-barcoded 5' primer. A unique molecular identifier was introduced onto each TCR beta cDNA molecule by a template-switch 5' adaptor carrying 12 random nucleotides. Each sample yielded at least 3 million CDR3-containing paired-end reads. The Mint cDNA synthesis kit, primed by a TRBC-specific oligonucleotide, was used to synthesize first-strand cDNA from all RNA. After uracil-DNA glycosylase treatment, a first 18-cycle PCR used universal primers M1SS and BC2_uni_R on all cDNA. In the paper's pipeline: Each sample was normalized by randomly selecting 1 million high-quality reads, each carrying a distinct molecular identifier. Reads sharing molecular identifiers were discarded rather than binned into consensus sequences. MiTCR, set to a Q25 quality threshold and the strictest error-elimination algorithm, was used for CDR3 identification, clonotype clustering and error correction. A nonparametric unseen species model with Euler transformation was used to estimate a lower bound on total TCR beta diversity. TCRdb took the public reads, trimmed them with fastp at Q25, ran MiXCR for clone calling and kept in-frame beta chains. Merged by CDR3 protein, the rows form single entries marked with the most common genes and DNA. The V and J calls were not made by the authors but by TCRdb's processing. The sample table holds around 580,000 distinct CDR3 sequences, of which about 45% were seen once. Around 25% of the sample lies in the top ten.

V loses 7 bases, J loses 5 bases, and the germline ends lie 15 bases apart. Reading the germline V gene gives CDR1 SGHRS and CDR2 YFSETQ. Counted from cysteine to phenylalanine, this CDR3 has 13 amino acids. The read is trimmed to its CDR3 DNA, 39 bases read in frame from base 1. Donors were under 40 systemically healthy Caucasian individuals from Russia aged roughly 6 to 90 years. Each donor gave approximately 10 milliliters of peripheral blood, collected into EDTA-treated Vacutainer tubes. Ficoll-Paque density-gradient centrifugation was used to isolate PBMCs, with at least 6 million obtained per sample. Total RNA, at least 6 micrograms per sample, was extracted from PBMCs with Trizol reagent. For every donor, an aliquot of PBMCs went through flow cytometry to measure the percentages of naive CD45RAhigh/CD27high T cells. Note on this clonotype: It has no known antigen specificity. It has no much larger one-base neighbor in the sample; base qualities were not kept.

This clonotype was sampled from a man of 80 years or more in good health. Material: blood. The chain is encoded by TRBV5-1 joined to TRBJ2-5, with no D gene named confidently. The DNA sequence reads TGCGCCAGCCGACGAAGGGATACGGAGACCCAGTACTTC. This codes for CASRRRDTETQYF. With the portions outside the CDR3 filled from the reference TRBV5-1 and TRBJ2-5 genes, the complete variable region becomes KAGVTQTPRYLIKTRGQQVTLSCSPISGHRSVSWYQQTPGQGLQFLFEYFSETQRNKGNFPGRFSGRQFSNSRSEMNVSTLELGDSALYLCASRRRDTETQYFGPGTRLLVL.